The 24 T cell receptor beta chains given below trace back to one sample, sequenced in a study of cytomegalovirus exposure and HLA in healthy donors (dated by TCRdb to 2016 to 2017). The library relied on the immunoSEQ multiplex PCR assay. Held by TCRdb, this immuneACCESS table contains in-frame sequences only and omits some clones. Under half of the omission traces to an unresolved V gene where checked; the cause of the rest is unknown. This sample holds some 110,000 clones; roughly 88% were observed only once. 1.5% to 2% of the sample is in the top ten clones. The sample comprised PBMCs. These receptors were obtained from a man aged 18-30 years in good health and CMV-seronegative.

The chain couples TRBV5-4 to TRBJ1-1; D gene unclear. This CDR3 contains 11 residues. Trimming removed 2 bases from V and 3 bases from J, with 2 bases in between. The germline gives CDR1 SGHNT, CDR2 YYREEE (reference sequence). CDR3 bases: TGTGCCAGCAGCTTCTACACTGAAGCTTTCTTT. It yields the protein CASSFYTEAFF.

The chain recombines TRBV11-3 with TRBJ2-3; maybe TRBD1 (6 bases). This CDR3 region has 14 residues. In germline, CDR1 is SGHNT, CDR2 YENEEA. Trimming removed 5 bases at V and 3 bases at J, with 12 bases between. CDR3 in DNA: TGTGCCAGCAGCCCGCCCGACAGGACAGATACGCAGTATTTT. Translated, it gives CASSPPDRTDTQYF.

This chain connects TRBV2 to TRBJ2-2, with TRBD1 matching over 7 bases. The CDR3 is made up of 14 amino acids. With V trimmed by 6 bases and J by 6 bases, 7 bases remained unmatched. Germline V gene sequence: CDR1 SNHLY, CDR2 FYNNEI. The CDR3 bases are TGTGCCAGCAGCCTAATTGACAGGGCCGGGGAGCTGTTTTTT. Its protein product is CASSLIDRAGELFF.

The chain recombines TRBV27 with TRBJ2-1; 12 nucleotides line up with TRBD2. There are 16 residues in the CDR3. Trimming took 5 bases from V and 4 from J; bases not matched to a gene: 6. CDR1 MNHEY and CDR2 SMNVEV come from the germline V gene (reference sequence). The CDR3 bases are TGTGCCAGCAGTACGACTAGCGGGGGACTTTACAATGAGCAGTTCTTC. This sequence encodes CASSTTSGGLYNEQFF.

The J gene is TRBJ2-2, the V gene TRBV25-1; D not certain. The V end lost 3 bases, the J end lost 1 base, and 12 bases lay between the germline ends. The germline CDR1 and CDR2 sequences are MGHDK and SYGVNS. CDR3 size: 16 residues. The CDR3 DNA is TGTGCCAGCAGTGACTCCGACTGGATGAACACCGGGGAGCTGTTTTTT. Amino acids: CASSDSDWMNTGELFF.

In DNA, the CDR3 is TGTGCCAGCAGCCAATATACGGGGACTAGCGGAAAAGAGACCCAGTACTTC. Encoded protein: CASSQYTGTSGKETQYF. The genes are TRBV7-8 and TRBJ2-5, with 11 nucleotides matching TRBD2. CDR1 and CDR2 (germline): SGHVS, FQNEAQ. This CDR3 contains 17 residues. V was clipped by 5 bases and J by 3 bases; unmatched bases: 11.

This chain links TRBV28 with TRBJ2-3, with no clear D. The CDR3 is made up of 13 amino acids. CDR1 is MDHEN, CDR2 SYDVKM, per germline. The V end was cut by 2 bases, the J end by 3 bases, with 6 bases between. The CDR3 DNA follows: TGTGCCAGCAGTTTACAGGCAACAGATACGCAGTATTTT. Residues: CASSLQATDTQYF.

CDR3 in DNA: TGCGCCAGCAGCCTAGGAGGCATCGGGGAGCTGTTTTTT. Its translation is CASSLGGIGELFF. The genes are TRBV5-1 and TRBJ2-2; weak D call: TRBD2 (5 bases). Trimming pared 4 bases from V and 7 bases from J, leaving 11 bases between. The CDR3 loop spans 13 amino acids. Germline V gives CDR1 SGHRS, CDR2 YFSETQ.

The chain has TRBV28 and TRBJ2-3; D perhaps matches TRBD2 (6 bases). The V gene's germline CDR1 is MDHEN and CDR2 SYDVKM. V lost 7 bases and J lost 4, with 9 bases in between. The CDR3 consists of 12 residues. The CDR3 DNA follows: TGTGCCAGCACCGGGGGAGCAGATACGCAGTATTTT. Protein product: CASTGGADTQYF.

The chain employs TRBV5-8 and TRBJ1-4, with TRBD1 matching 11 bases. Germline values: CDR1 SGHTS, CDR2 YDEGEE. The CDR3 covers 15 residues. J was trimmed by 8 bases and V by 3 bases; bases with no gene match: 6. CDR3 in amino acids: CASSWGQGGGEKLFF. In DNA, the CDR3 is TGTGCCAGCAGCTGGGGACAGGGGGGAGGAGAAAAACTGTTTTTT. The variable domain in full, completed from reference TRBV5-8 and TRBJ1-4, reads EAGVTQSPTHLIKTRGQQATLRCSPISGHTSVYWYQQALGLGLQFLLWYDEGEERNRGNFPPRFSGRQFPNYSSELNVNALELEDSALYLCASSWGQGGGEKLFFGSGTQLSVL.

The chain is built from TRBV18 and TRBJ2-1, with D perhaps matching TRBD2 (6 bases). Germline CDR1 KGHSH, CDR2 LQKENI. CDR3 length: 16 residues. V was clipped by 2 bases and J by 7 bases, with 18 bases between them. CDR3 residues: CASSPEPGPRGNEQFF. The CDR3 DNA reads TGTGCCAGCTCACCAGAGCCGGGACCCCGGGGGAATGAGCAGTTCTTC. Full variable domain (rest looked up from reference TRBV18 and TRBJ2-1): NAGVMQNPRHLVRRRGQEARLRCSPMKGHSHVYWYRQLPEEGLKFMVYLQKENIIDESGMPKERFSAEFPKEGPSILRIQQVVRGDSAAYFCASSPEPGPRGNEQFFGPGTRLTVL.

This chain links TRBV10-3 with TRBJ1-2; 9 positions agree with TRBD1. The CDR3 runs 14 residues. Per germline, CDR1 ENHRY and CDR2 SYGVKD. Trimming at V came to 8 bases and at J to 5 bases, leaving 9 bases not matched to a gene. In DNA, the CDR3 is TGTGCCATCTACCGGACAGGGGACCGTTATGGCTACACCTTC. Translated, it gives CAIYRTGDRYGYTF.

The CDR3 sequence is CASSQEGGLVNTEAFF. The CDR3 nucleotides are TGCGCCAGCAGCCAAGAGGGGGGTCTGGTAAACACTGAAGCTTTCTTT. V usage is TRBV4-1 and J usage is TRBJ1-1; tentative D call: TRBD1 (5 bases). The V and J ends lost 0 bases and 2 bases respectively, with 13 bases between them. Looked up from germline, CDR1 is MGHRA and CDR2 is YSYEKL. The CDR3 runs to 16 residues.

The V and J genes are TRBV7-2 and TRBJ1-2; no firm D call. V was pared by 3 bases and J by 4 bases, with 21 bases between. The CDR3 is 17 residues long. From germline, CDR1 is SGHTA and CDR2 FQGNSA. CDR3 amino acids: CASSLRPPGEWGYGYTF. The CDR3 bases are TGTGCCAGCAGCTTGAGACCCCCGGGAGAATGGGGCTATGGCTACACCTTC.

The chain joins TRBV28 to TRBJ2-1, with 8 bases matching TRBD2. The trim removed 5 bases at V and 12 bases at J, leaving 12 bases unmatched. The CDR3 covers 14 residues. The germline gives CDR1 MDHEN, CDR2 SYDVKM. The CDR3 loop is CASSLSGGRARQFF. Here the CDR3 DNA reads TGTGCCAGCAGTCTGAGCGGGGGAAGGGCCCGGCAGTTCTTC.

The chain employs TRBV25-1 and TRBJ2-7, with a weak D call TRBD2 (5 bases). The CDR3 loop spans 14 amino acids. The germline V gene encodes CDR1 MGHDK and CDR2 SYGVNS. V lost 3 bases to trimming and J lost 4 bases, with 13 bases between them. Here the CDR3 DNA reads TGTGCCAGCAGTGATGTCGGGGTCTCGTACGAGCAGTACTTC. It yields the protein CASSDVGVSYEQYF.

The rearrangement uses TRBV7-2 and TRBJ1-5, with D unresolved. V lost 0 bases to trimming and J lost 7 bases, with 16 bases between them. The CDR3 spans 16 residues. Germline CDR1 and CDR2: SGHTA and FQGNSA. The CDR3 DNA reads TGTGCCAGCAGCTTAGCGGCCAGGAAAAATAACCAGCCCCAGCATTTT. Its translation: CASSLAARKNNQPQHF.

This clone was detected only a few times. The CDR3 protein is CASANPQGASGYTF. DNA of the CDR3: TGTGCCAGCGCAAATCCTCAGGGGGCGTCCGGCTACACCTTC. The chain has TRBV18 and TRBJ1-2; TRBD1 matches 8 bases. This CDR3 comprises 14 residues. V shed 8 bases, J shed 8 bases, and the junction held 13 bases outside the gene matches. CDR1 is KGHSH, CDR2 LQKENI, per germline. The full variable domain, its missing parts supplied by reference TRBV18 and TRBJ1-2, is NAGVMQNPRHLVRRRGQEARLRCSPMKGHSHVYWYRQLPEEGLKFMVYLQKENIIDESGMPKERFSAEFPKEGPSILRIQQVVRGDSAAYFCASANPQGASGYTFGSGTRLTVV.

The gene calls are TRBV11-2 and TRBJ2-7; 13 nucleotides align to TRBD2. Germline CDR1 and CDR2: SGHAT and FQNNGV. Germline trimming cut 5 bases from V and 4 bases from J; bases unmatched to any gene: 5. This CDR3 region has 15 residues. The CDR3 DNA reads as TGTGCCAGCAGCACTCGGACTAGCGGGAGATACGAGCAGTACTTC. The encoded protein is CASSTRTSGRYEQYF.

The chain is built from TRBV19 and TRBJ1-1; D uncertain. Trimming removed 4 bases at V and 6 bases at J, with 9 bases between. The CDR3 is 12 residues long. Germline V lookup: CDR1 LNHDA, CDR2 SQIVND (reference sequence). CDR3 nucleotide sequence: TGTGCCAGTAGTAGAGGGATATCTGAAGCTTTCTTT. Translating gives CASSRGISEAFF.

This chain uses TRBV13 with TRBJ2-7; D remains ambiguous. Trimming removed 4 bases at V and 0 bases at J, with 4 bases between. The CDR3 is 12 residues long. The germline gives CDR1 PRHDT, CDR2 FYEKMQ (reference sequence). The CDR3 DNA follows: TGTGCCAGCAGCTCCGGCTCCTACGAGCAGTACTTC. Its translation: CASSSGSYEQYF. The complete variable domain, with remaining parts taken from reference TRBV13 and TRBJ2-7, reads AAGVIQSPRHLIKEKRETATLKCYPIPRHDTVYWYQQGPGQDPQFLISFYEKMQSDKGSIPDRFSAQQFSDYHSELNMSSLELGDSALYFCASSSGSYEQYFGPGTRLTVT.

This chain uses TRBV9 with TRBJ1-6; D gene ambiguous. Germline-derived CDR1 and CDR2 are SGDLS and YYNGEE. The CDR3 consists of 15 residues. V shed 2 bases and J shed 8 bases, with 14 bases lying between them. The CDR3 DNA reads as TGTGCCAGCAGCGTGGACGGGTCGAGGGATTCACCCCTCCACTTT. This gives the protein CASSVDGSRDSPLHF.

CDR3 sequence reads: CASALGGGYEQYF. DNA of the CDR3: TGTGCCAGTGCCCTAGGGGGGGGGTACGAGCAGTACTTC. The chain uses TRBV19 and TRBJ2-7; a possible D gene is TRBD2 (7 bases). Between the trimmed V and J ends, which lost 8 bases and 4 bases, there was a span of 15 bases. The germline CDR1 and CDR2 sequences are LNHDA and SQIVND (reference sequence). This CDR3 contains 13 residues.

The V and J genes are TRBV6-6 and TRBJ1-1, with D possibly TRBD1 on 5 matching bases. With 2 bases removed from V and 6 bases from J, the gap between germline ends came to 13 bases. CDR3 length equals 14 residues. Germline assignment: CDR1 MNHNY and CDR2 SVGAGI (reference sequence). CDR3 bases: TGTGCCAGCAGTTACCAAAAAGAGACAGCTGAAGCTTTCTTT. Encoded protein: CASSYQKETAEAFF.